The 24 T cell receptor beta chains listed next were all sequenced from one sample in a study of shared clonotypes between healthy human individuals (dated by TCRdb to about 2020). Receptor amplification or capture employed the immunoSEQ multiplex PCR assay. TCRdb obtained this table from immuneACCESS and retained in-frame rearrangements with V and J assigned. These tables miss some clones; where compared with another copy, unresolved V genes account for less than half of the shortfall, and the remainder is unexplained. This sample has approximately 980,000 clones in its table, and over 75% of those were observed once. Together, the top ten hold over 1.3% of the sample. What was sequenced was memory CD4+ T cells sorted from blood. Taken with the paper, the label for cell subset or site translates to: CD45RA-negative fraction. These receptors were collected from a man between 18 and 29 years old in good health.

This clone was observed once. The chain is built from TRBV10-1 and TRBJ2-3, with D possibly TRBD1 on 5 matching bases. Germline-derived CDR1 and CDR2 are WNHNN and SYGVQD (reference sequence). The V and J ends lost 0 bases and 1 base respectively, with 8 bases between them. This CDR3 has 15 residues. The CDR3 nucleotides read TGCGCCAGCAGTGAGTCGGGGCTCCGCACAGATACGCAGTATTTT. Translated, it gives CASSESGLRTDTQYF.

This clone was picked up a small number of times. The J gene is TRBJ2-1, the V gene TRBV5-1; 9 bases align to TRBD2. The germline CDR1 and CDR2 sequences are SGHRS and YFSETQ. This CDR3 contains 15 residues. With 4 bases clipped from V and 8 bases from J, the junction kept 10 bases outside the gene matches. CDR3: CASSPLAGRGYEQFF. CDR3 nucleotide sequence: TGCGCCAGCAGCCCTCTAGCGGGGAGAGGGTATGAGCAGTTCTTC.

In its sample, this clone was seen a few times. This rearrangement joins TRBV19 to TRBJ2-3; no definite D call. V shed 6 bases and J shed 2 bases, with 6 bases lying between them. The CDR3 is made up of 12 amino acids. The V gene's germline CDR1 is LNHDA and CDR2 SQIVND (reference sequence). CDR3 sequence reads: CASSSNTDTQYF. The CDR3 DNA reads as TGTGCCAGTAGCTCTAACACAGATACGCAGTATTTT.

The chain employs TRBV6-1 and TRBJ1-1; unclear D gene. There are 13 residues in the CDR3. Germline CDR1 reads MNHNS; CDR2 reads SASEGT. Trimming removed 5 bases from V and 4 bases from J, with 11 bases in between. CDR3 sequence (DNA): TGTGCCAGCAGTTGGAGGGAAACCACTGAAGCTTTCTTT. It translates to CASSWRETTEAFF.

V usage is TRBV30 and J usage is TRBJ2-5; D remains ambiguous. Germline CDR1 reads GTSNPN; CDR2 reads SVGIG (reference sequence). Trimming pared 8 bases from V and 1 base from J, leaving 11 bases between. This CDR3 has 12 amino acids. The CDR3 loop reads CAGSQFQETQYF. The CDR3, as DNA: TGTGCCGGGTCTCAGTTCCAAGAGACCCAGTACTTC.

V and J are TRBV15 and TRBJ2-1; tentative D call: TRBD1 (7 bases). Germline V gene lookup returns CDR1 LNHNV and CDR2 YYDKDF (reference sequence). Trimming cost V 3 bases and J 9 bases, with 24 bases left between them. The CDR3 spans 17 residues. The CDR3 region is CATSRVPKGAKAGEQFF. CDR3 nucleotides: TGTGCCACCAGCAGGGTGCCAAAGGGGGCAAAAGCGGGTGAGCAGTTCTTC.

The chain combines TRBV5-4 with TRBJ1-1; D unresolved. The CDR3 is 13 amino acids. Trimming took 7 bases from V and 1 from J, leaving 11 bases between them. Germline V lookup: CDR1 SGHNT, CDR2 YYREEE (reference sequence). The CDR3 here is CASSGPTNTEAFF. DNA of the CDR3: TGTGCCAGCTCAGGACCGACGAACACTGAAGCTTTCTTT.

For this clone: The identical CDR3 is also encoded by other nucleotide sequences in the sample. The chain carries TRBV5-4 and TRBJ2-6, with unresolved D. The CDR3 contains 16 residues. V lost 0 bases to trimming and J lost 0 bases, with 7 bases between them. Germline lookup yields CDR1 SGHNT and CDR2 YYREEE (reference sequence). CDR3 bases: TGTGCCAGCAGCTTGGGTCAGTCCTCTGGGGCCAACGTCCTGACTTTC. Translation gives CASSLGQSSGANVLTF.

The chain's CDR3 is CASSQGQQNEKLFF. CDR3 in DNA: TGTGCCAGCTCCCAGGGACAGCAAAATGAAAAACTGTTTTTT. This chain uses TRBV18 with TRBJ1-4, with TRBD1 identical over 7 bases. The ends lost 6 bases at V and 5 bases at J; junction bases unmatched: 6. The CDR3 extends over 14 amino acids. CDR1 and CDR2 from the germline V gene are KGHSH and LQKENI.

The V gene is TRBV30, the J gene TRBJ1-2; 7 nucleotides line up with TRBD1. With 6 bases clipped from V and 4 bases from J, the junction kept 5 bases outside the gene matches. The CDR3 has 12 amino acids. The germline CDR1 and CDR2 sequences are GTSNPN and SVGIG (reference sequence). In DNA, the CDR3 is TGTGCCTGCACGGGACAGATCTATGGCTACACCTTC. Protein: CACTGQIYGYTF.

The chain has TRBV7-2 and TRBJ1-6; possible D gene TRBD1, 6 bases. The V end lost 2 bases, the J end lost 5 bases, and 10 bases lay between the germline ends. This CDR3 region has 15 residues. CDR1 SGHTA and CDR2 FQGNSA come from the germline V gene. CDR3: CASSLNSGDNSPLHF. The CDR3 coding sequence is TGTGCCAGCAGCTTAAACTCAGGGGATAATTCACCCCTCCACTTT.

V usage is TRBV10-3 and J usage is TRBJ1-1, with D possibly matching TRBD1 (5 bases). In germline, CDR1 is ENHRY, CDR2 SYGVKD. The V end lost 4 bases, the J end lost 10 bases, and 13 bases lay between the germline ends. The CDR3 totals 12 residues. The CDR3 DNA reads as TGTGCCATCAGTGGGGGGGAGTTACCAGCTTTCTTT. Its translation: CAISGGELPAFF.

In DNA form, the CDR3 reads TGTGCCAGCTCACCTCCGGGACTAGCGGGTGCCGAGCAGTACTTC. Translation gives CASSPPGLAGAEQYF. This chain connects TRBV18 to TRBJ2-7; TRBD2 aligns across 12 bases. Germline assignment: CDR1 KGHSH and CDR2 LQKENI. This CDR3 is 15 amino acids long. Trimming removed 3 bases from V and 6 bases from J; junction bases left unmatched: 6.

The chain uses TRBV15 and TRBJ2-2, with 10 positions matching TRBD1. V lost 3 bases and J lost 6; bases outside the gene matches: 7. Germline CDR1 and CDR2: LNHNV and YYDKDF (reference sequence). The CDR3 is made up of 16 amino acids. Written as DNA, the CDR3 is TGTGCCACCAGCAGGGTACTCGGACAGGGGGCCGGGGAGCTGTTTTTT. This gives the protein CATSRVLGQGAGELFF. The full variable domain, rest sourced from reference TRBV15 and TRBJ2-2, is DAMVIQNPRYQVTQFGKPVTLSCSQTLNHNVMYWYQQKSSQAPKLLFHYYDKDFNNEADTPDNFQSRRPNTSFCFLDIRSPGLGDTAMYLCATSRVLGQGAGELFFGEGSRLTVL.

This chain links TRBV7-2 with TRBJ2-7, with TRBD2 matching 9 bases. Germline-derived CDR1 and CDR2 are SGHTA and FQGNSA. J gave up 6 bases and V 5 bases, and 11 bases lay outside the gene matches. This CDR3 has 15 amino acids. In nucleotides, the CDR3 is TGTGCCAGCAGCAGGGCCCTAGCGGGATCTCTCGAGCAGTACTTC. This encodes CASSRALAGSLEQYF.

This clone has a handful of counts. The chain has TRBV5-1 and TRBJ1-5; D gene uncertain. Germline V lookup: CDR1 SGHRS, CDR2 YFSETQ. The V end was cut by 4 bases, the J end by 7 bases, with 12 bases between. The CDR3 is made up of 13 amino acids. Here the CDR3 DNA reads TGCGCCAGCAGCCCGACGGTGTGGCAGCCCCAGCATTTT. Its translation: CASSPTVWQPQHF.

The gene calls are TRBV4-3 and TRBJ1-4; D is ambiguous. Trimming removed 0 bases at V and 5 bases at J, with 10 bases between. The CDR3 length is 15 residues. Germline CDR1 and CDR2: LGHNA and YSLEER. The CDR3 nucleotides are TGCGCCAGCAGCCAAGAAGACCGTCTAAATGAAAAACTGTTTTTT. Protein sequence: CASSQEDRLNEKLFF.

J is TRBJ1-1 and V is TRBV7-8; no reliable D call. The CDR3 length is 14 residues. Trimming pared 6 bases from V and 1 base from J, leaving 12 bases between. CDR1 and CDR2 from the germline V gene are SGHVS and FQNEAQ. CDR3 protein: CASSLQAKNTEAFF. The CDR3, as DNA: TGTGCCAGCAGTTTACAAGCCAAGAACACTGAAGCTTTCTTT.

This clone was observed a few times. CDR3 amino acids: CASSLNSGANVLTF. The CDR3 bases are TGTGCCAGCAGTTTAAACTCTGGGGCCAACGTCCTGACTTTC. The chain combines TRBV27 with TRBJ2-6; D is uncertain. Deletions cut 2 bases from V and 0 bases from J, with 2 bases between. Germline values: CDR1 MNHEY, CDR2 SMNVEV (reference sequence). The CDR3 is 14 residues long.

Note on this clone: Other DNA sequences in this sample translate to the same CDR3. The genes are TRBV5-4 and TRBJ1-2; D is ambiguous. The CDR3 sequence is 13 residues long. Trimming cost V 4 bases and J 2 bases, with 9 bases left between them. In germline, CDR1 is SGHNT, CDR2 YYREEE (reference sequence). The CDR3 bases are TGTGCCAGCAGCCCGGACTCAAACTATGGCTACACCTTC. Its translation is CASSPDSNYGYTF. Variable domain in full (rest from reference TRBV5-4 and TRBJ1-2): ETGVTQSPTHLIKTRGQQVTLRCSSQSGHNTVSWYQQALGQGPQFIFQYYREEENGRGNFPPRFSGLQFPNYSSELNVNALELDDSALYLCASSPDSNYGYTFGSGTRLTVV.

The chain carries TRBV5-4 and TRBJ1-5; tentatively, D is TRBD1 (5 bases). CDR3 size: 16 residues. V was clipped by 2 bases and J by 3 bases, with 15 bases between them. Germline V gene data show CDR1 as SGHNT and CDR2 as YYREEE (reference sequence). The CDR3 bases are TGTGCCAGCAGCTTTAGGGGAAACGGGGTCAATCAGCCCCAGCATTTT. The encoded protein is CASSFRGNGVNQPQHF. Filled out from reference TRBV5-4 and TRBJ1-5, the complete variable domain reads ETGVTQSPTHLIKTRGQQVTLRCSSQSGHNTVSWYQQALGQGPQFIFQYYREEENGRGNFPPRFSGLQFPNYSSELNVNALELDDSALYLCASSFRGNGVNQPQHFGDGTRLSIL.

The CDR3 reads CASRLAGVREQFF. Here the CDR3 DNA reads TGCGCCAGCAGGCTAGCGGGAGTCCGGGAGCAGTTCTTC. The rearrangement links TRBV10-2 to TRBJ2-1; TRBD2 agrees at 10 bases. The V gene's germline CDR1 is WSHSY and CDR2 SAAADI. The ends lost 6 bases at V and 10 bases at J; junction bases unmatched: 6. The CDR3 extends over 13 amino acids.

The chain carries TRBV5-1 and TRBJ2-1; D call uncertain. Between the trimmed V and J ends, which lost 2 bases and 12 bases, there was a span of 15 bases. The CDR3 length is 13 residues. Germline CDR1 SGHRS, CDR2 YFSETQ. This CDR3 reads CASSLTPTPGQFF. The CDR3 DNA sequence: TGCGCCAGCAGCTTAACCCCAACTCCGGGGCAGTTCTTC. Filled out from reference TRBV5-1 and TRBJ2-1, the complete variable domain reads KAGVTQTPRYLIKTRGQQVTLSCSPISGHRSVSWYQQTPGQGLQFLFEYFSETQRNKGNFPGRFSGRQFSNSRSEMNVSTLELGDSALYLCASSLTPTPGQFFGPGTRLTVL.

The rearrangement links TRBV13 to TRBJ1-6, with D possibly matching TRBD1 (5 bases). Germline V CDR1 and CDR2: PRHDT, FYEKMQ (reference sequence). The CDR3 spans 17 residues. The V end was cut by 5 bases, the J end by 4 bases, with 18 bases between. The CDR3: CASSLRQTGGYNSPLHF. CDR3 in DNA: TGTGCCAGCAGCCTTAGACAGACCGGGGGGTATAATTCACCCCTCCACTTT.